This T cell receptor (beta chain) was sequenced in a study of T cell changes during pregnancy in multiple sclerosis. In its sample, this clone was seen a few times. This table comes from immunoSEQ multiplex PCR, and its TCRdb copy is limited to in-frame clones, with some not included. The profile shows around 60,000 clones, about 90% of them singletons. This specimen consisted of CD4+ T cells from peripheral blood mononuclear cells, obtained after pregnancy. This TCR was recovered from a female donor in good health, enrolled as a control in a pregnancy study.

The CDR3 bases are TGTGCCAGCAGCTCGCAGTACACTGAAGCTTTCTTT. This translates into CASSSQYTEAFF. J is TRBJ1-1 and V is TRBV5-5; D remains unclear. The ends were cut back, 3 bases at V and 3 bases at J, with 6 bases in the middle. The CDR3 consists of 12 residues. Germline V gives CDR1 SGHKS, CDR2 YYEKEE (reference sequence).